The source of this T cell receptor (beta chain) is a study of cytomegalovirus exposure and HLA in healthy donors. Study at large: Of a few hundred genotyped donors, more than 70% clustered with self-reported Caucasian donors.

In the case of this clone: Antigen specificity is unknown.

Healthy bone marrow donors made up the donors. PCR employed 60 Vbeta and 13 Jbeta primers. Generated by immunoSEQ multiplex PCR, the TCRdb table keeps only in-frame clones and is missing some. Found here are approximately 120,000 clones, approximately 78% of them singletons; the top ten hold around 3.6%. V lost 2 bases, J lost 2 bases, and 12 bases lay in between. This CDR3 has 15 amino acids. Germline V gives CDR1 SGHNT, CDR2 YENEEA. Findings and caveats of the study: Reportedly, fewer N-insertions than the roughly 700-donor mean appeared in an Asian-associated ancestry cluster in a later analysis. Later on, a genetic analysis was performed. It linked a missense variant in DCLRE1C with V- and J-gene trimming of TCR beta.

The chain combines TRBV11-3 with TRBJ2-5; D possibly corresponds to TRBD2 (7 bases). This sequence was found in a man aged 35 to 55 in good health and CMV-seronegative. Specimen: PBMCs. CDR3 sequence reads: CASSLRGAGQETQYF. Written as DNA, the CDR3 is TGTGCCAGCAGCTTACGGGGGGCCGGGCAAGAGACCCAGTACTTC.